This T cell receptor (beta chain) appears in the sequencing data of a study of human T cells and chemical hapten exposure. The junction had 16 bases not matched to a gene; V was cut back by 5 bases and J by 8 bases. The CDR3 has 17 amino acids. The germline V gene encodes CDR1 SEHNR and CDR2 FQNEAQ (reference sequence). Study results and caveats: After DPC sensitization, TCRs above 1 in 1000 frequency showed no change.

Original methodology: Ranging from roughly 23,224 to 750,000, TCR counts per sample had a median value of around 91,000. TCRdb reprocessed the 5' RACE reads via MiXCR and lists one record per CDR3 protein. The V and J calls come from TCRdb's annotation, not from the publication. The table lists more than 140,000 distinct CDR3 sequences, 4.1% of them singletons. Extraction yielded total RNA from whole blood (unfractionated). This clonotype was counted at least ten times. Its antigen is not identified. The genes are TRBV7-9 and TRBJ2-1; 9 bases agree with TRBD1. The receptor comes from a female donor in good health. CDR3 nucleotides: TGTGCCAGCAGCCGATCGTTCAGGACAGGGGAGTCTGATGAGCAGTTCTTC. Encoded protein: CASSRSFRTGESDEQFF.